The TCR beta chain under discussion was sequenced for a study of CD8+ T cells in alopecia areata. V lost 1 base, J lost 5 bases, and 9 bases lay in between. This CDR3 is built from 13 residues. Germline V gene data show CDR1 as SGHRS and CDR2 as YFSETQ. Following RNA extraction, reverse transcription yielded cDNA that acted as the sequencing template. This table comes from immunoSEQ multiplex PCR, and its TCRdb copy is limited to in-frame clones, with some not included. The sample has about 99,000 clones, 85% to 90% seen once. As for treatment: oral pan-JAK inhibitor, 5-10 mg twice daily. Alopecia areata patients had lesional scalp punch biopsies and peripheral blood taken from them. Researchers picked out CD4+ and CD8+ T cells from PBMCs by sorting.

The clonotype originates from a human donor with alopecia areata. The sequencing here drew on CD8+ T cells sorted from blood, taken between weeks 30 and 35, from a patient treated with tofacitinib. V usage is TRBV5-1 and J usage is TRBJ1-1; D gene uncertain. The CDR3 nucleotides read TGCGCCAGCAGCTTGAAGGGCAGGACTGAAGCTTTCTTT. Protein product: CASSLKGRTEAFF.